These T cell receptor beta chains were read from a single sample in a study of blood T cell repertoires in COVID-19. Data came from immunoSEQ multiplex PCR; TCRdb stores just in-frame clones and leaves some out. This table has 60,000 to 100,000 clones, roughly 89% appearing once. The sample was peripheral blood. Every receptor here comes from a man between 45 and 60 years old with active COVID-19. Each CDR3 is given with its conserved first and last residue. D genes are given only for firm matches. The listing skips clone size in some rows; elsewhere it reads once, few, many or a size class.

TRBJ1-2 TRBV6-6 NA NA CASREGAVYGYTF TGTGCCAGCAGAGAAGGAGCGGTCTATGGCTACACCTTC
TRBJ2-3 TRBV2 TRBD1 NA CASRWDKGALFEFMVTDTQYF TGTGCCAGCAGGTGGGACAAGGGGGCGCTTTTTGAGTTTATGGTCACAGATACGCAGTATTTT
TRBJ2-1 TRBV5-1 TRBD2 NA CASSLGASGYNEQFF TGCGCCAGCAGCTTGGGGGCTAGCGGCTACAATGAGCAGTTCTTC
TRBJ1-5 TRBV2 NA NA CASSRMGGNQPQHF TGTGCCAGCAGCCGGATGGGCGGCAATCAGCCCCAGCATTTT
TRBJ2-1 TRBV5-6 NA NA CASSLAYNEQFF TGTGCCAGCAGCTTGGCTTACAATGAGCAGTTCTTC
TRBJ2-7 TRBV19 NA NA CASSISTGSSYEQYF TGTGCCAGTAGTATAAGTACGGGGAGCTCCTACGAGCAGTACTTC
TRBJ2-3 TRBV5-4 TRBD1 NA CASSWSGQGADTQYF TGTGCCAGCAGCTGGTCGGGACAGGGGGCGGATACGCAGTATTTT
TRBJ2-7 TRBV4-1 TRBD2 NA CASSWLAGGVYEQYF TGCGCCAGCAGCTGGCTAGCGGGAGGGGTATACGAGCAGTACTTC
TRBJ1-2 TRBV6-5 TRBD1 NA CASSPRGTGYGYTF TGTGCCAGCAGTCCCCGCGGGACAGGCTATGGCTACACCTTC
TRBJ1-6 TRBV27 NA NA CASSLVRGNSPLHF TGTGCCAGCAGTTTGGTCAGGGGTAATTCACCCCTCCACTTT
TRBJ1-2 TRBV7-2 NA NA CASSLAPPGPSVGYTF TGTGCCAGCAGCTTAGCGCCCCCAGGGCCCTCGGTAGGCTACACCTTC
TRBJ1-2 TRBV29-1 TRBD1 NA CSVATTGGVYGYTF TGCAGCGTTGCCACGACAGGGGGGGTCTATGGCTACACCTTC
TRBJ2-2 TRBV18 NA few CASSPVADGELFF TGTGCCAGCTCACCAGTGGCGGACGGGGAGCTGTTTTTT
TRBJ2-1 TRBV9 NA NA CASSAARSNEQFF TGTGCCAGCAGCGCAGCTAGAAGCAATGAGCAGTTCTTC
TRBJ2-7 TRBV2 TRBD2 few CASSWTSYEQYF TGTGCCAGCAGCTGGACTAGCTACGAGCAGTACTTC
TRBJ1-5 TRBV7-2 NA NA CASSLGTAANQPQHF TGTGCCAGCAGCTTAGGAACAGCCGCCAATCAGCCCCAGCATTTT